The present T cell receptor (beta chain) was sequenced within a study of blood T cell repertoires in COVID-19. Only in-frame clones appear in the TCRdb table, and some are missing; sequencing was by immunoSEQ multiplex PCR. The sample lists under 30,000 clones, less than 90% occurring once. Trimming cost V 5 bases and J 0 bases, with 5 bases left between them. CDR1 and CDR2 from the germline V gene are GTSNPN and SVGIG (reference sequence). The CDR3 is made up of 13 amino acids. The origin of this receptor is a man older than 75 with active COVID-19. J is TRBJ1-6 and V is TRBV30; D remains unclear. The specimen was peripheral blood. The CDR3 DNA follows: TGTGCCTGGTCCAACTCCTATAATTCACCCCTCCACTTT. Protein product: CAWSNSYNSPLHF.